This T cell receptor (beta chain) emerged from a study of Ad26.COV2.S vaccination and SARS-CoV-2 variants. The overall study: Once, or twice with 56 days between doses, Ad26.COV2.S was given intramuscularly.

This sample's treatment: 19 received Ad26.COV2.S at low or high dose, single or two shots; a few received placebo; per-sample allocation not given. Collection of the samples took place on day 63 after the first injection of vaccine or placebo. A note on this clone: Its antigen is as yet unknown.

Findings and limits, study-wide: Spike-specific TCR breadth was greater after Ad26.COV2.S than placebo. Substantial post-vaccination breadth of spike-specific CD8+ and CD4+ T cell responses was reported.

CDR3 length: 14 amino acids. V lost 2 bases, J lost 7 bases, and 14 bases lay in between. The germline gives CDR1 SGHAT, CDR2 FQNNGV. Here immunoSEQ multiplex PCR was the method, and the copy in TCRdb shows in-frame clones only, minus some. The sample gives under 400,000 clones, around 90% of which show up once; 3.4% is in the top ten. The clonotype was recovered from a person aged 18-65 years who received the Ad26.COV2.S COVID-19 vaccine or a placebo. The J gene is TRBJ1-2, the V gene TRBV11-2, with a weak D call TRBD1 (6 bases). The sequenced sample was peripheral blood, obtained in a trial of Ad26.COV2.S vaccine versus placebo. The CDR3 spells CASSLFPGAGGYTF. The CDR3 region has the DNA TGTGCCAGCAGCTTATTTCCAGGGGCAGGTGGCTACACCTTC.